The subject of this entry is one T cell receptor beta chain. Its antigen is unknown. Naive-designated CD8 cells lacked CD45RO, were positively enriched for CCR7, and omitted terminally differentiated effector memory CD45RA+ cells. This sample is drawn from a study of shared clonotypes between healthy human individuals. Findings and caveats of the study: Despite large depth, rarefaction showed incomplete sorted-subset sequencing.

Splitting of each subset's genomic DNA was done evenly across several immunoSEQ plates. Per the authors' pipeline: Junction-only sequences without quality scores were provided by ImmunoSEQ, so filtering was different. Libraries were prepared by immunoSEQ multiplex PCR; TCRdb keeps only in-frame clonotypes and omits some of them. The V and J calls and clone size come from that table; D and trimming were worked out from the DNA. Among about 610,000 clones listed, around 96% were seen once. The CDR3 loop spans 13 amino acids. V was clipped by 3 bases and J by 0 bases, with 6 bases between them. Germline CDR1 and CDR2: LNHDA and SQIVND (reference sequence).

V is TRBV19 and J is TRBJ2-7, with a tentative D call TRBD1 (6 bases). The clonotype was recovered from a woman aged 25 to 39 in good health. The source material was naive CD8+ T cells sorted from blood. The CDR3 sequence: CASSMDSSYEQYF. CDR3 nucleotides: TGTGCCAGTAGTATGGACAGCTCCTACGAGCAGTACTTC. Together with reference TRBV19 and TRBJ2-7, the CDR3 gives the full variable domain: DGGITQSPKYLFRKEGQNVTLSCEQNLNHDAMYWYRQDPGQGLRLIYYSQIVNDFQKGDIAEGYSVSREKKESFPLTVTSAQKNPTAFYLCASSMDSSYEQYFGPGTRLTVT.